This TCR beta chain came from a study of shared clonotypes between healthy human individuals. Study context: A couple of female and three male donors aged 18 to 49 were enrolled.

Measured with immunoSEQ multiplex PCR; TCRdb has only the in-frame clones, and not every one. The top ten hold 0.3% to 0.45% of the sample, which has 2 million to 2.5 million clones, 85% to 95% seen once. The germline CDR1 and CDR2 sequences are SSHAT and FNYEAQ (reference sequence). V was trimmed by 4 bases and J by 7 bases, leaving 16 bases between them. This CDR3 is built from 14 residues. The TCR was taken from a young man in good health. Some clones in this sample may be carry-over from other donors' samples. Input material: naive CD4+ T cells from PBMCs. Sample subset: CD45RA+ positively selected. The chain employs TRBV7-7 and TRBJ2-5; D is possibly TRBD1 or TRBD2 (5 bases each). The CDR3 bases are TGTGCCAGCAGCTCGGGACCCACGATCGGGACCCAGTACTTC. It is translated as CASSSGPTIGTQYF.